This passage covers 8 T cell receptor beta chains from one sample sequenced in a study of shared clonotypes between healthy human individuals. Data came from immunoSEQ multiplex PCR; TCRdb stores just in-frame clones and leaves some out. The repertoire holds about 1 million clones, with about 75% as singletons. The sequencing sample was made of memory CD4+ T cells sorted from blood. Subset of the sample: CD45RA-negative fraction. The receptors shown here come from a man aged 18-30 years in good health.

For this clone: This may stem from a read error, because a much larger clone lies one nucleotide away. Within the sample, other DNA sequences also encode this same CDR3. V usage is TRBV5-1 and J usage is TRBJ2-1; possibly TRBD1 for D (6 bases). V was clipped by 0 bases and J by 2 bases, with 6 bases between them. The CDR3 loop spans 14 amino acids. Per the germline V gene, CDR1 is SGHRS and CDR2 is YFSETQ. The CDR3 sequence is CASSLGQAYNEQFF. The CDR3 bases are TGCGCCAGCAGCTTGGGACAGGCCTACAATGAGCAGTTCTTC.

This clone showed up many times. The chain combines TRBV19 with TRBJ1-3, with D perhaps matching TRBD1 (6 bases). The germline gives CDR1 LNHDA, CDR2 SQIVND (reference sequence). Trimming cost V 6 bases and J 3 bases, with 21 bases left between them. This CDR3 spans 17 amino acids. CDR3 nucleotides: TGTGCCAGTAGCAAGAAAAGAACAGGGTCATTTGGAAACACCATATATTTT. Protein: CASSKKRTGSFGNTIYF.

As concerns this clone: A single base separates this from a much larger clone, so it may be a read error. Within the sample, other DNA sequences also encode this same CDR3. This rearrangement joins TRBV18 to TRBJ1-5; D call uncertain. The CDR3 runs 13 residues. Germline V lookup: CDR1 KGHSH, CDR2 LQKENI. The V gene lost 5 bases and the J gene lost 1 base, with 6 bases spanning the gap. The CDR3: CASSRESNQPQHF. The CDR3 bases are TGTGCCAGCTCAAGGGAGAGCAATCAGCCCCAGCATTTT.

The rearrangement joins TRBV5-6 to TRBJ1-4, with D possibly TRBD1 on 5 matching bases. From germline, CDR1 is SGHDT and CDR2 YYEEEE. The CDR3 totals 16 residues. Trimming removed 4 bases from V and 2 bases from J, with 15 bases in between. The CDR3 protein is CASSQVGAATNEKLFF. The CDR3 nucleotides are TGTGCCAGCAGCCAGGTTGGGGCGGCCACTAATGAAAAACTGTTTTTT. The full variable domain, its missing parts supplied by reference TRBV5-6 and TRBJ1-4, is DAGVTQSPTHLIKTRGQQVTLRCSPKSGHDTVSWYQQALGQGPQFIFQYYEEEERQRGNFPDRFSGHQFPNYSSELNVNALLLGDSALYLCASSQVGAATNEKLFFGSGTQLSVL.

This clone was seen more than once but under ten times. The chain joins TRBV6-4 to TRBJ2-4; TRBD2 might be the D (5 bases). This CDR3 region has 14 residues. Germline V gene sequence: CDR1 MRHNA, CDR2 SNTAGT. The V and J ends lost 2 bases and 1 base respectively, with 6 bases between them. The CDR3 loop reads CASSDREAKNIQYF. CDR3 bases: TGTGCCAGCAGTGACAGGGAGGCCAAAAACATTCAGTACTTC.

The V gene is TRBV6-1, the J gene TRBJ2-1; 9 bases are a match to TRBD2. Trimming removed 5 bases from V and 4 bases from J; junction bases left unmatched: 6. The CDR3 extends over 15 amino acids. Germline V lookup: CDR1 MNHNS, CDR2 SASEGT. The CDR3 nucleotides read TGTGCCAGCAGTCGTTCTAGCGGGGCGTACAATGAGCAGTTCTTC. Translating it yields CASSRSSGAYNEQFF.

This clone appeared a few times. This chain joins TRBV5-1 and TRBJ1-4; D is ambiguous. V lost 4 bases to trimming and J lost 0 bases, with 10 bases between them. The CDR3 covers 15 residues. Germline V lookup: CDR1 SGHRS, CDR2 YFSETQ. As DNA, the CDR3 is TGCGCCAGCAGCCCGGGGAGTGCAACTAATGAAAAACTGTTTTTT. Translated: CASSPGSATNEKLFF.

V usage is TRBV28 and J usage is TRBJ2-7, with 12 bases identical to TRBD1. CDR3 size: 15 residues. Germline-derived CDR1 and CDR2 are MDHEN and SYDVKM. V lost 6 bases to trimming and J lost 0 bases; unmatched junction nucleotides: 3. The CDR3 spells CASRGQGASSYEQYF. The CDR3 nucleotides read TGTGCCAGCAGGGGACAGGGGGCGAGCTCCTACGAGCAGTACTTC.